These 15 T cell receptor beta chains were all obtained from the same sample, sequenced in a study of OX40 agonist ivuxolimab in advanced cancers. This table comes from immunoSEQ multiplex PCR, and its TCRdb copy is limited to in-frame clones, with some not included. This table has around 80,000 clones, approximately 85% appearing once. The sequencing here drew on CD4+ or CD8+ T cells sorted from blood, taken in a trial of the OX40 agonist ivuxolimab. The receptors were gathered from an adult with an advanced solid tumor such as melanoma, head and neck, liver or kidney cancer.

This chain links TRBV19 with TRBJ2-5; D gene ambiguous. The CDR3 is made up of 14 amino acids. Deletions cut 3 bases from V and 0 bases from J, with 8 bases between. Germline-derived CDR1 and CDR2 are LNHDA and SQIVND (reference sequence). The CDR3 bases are TGTGCCAGTAGTATGAGTTGGAACCAAGAGACCCAGTACTTC. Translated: CASSMSWNQETQYF. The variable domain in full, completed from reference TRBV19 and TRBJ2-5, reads DGGITQSPKYLFRKEGQNVTLSCEQNLNHDAMYWYRQDPGQGLRLIYYSQIVNDFQKGDIAEGYSVSREKKESFPLTVTSAQKNPTAFYLCASSMSWNQETQYFGPGTRLLVL.

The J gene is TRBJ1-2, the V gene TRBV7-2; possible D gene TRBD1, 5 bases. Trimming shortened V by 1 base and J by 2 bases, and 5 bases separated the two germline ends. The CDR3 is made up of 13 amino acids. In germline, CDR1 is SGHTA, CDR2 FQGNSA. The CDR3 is CASSLGGNYGYTF. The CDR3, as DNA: TGTGCCAGCAGCTTAGGGGGGAACTATGGCTACACCTTC.

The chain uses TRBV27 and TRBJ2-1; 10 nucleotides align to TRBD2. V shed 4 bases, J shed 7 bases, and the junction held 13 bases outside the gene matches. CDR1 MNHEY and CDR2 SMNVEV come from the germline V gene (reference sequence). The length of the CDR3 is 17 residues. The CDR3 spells CASSSIGSSGSRNEQFF. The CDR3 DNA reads TGTGCCAGCAGTTCGATAGGATCTAGCGGGAGTAGAAATGAGCAGTTCTTC.

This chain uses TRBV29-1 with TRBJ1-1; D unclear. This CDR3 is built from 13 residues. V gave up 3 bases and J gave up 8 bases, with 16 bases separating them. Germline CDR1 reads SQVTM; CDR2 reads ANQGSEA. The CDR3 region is CSVEGITRPEAFF. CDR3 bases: TGCAGCGTTGAGGGCATAACCCGCCCGGAAGCTTTCTTT.

DNA of the CDR3: TGTGCCAGCAGCCCGTCTGGCGGGTGGAGGTACGAGCAGTACTTC. Its translation is CASSPSGGWRYEQYF. V is TRBV11-2 and J is TRBJ2-7, with D perhaps matching TRBD2 (5 bases). The CDR3 has 15 residues. Germline V gene sequence: CDR1 SGHAT, CDR2 FQNNGV. Trimming left V 5 bases short and J 4 bases short, with 18 bases between.

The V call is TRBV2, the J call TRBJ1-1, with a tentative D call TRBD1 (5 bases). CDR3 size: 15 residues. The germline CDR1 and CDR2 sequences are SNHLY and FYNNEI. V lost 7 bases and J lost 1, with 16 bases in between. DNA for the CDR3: TGTGCCAGCACAAAGTCAGGGAACGCGAACACTGAAGCTTTCTTT. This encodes CASTKSGNANTEAFF.

CDR3 in DNA: TGTGCCAGCAGCCCGGGACAGGCCCTCGAGCAGTACTTC. Amino acids: CASSPGQALEQYF. The chain is built from TRBV6-1 and TRBJ2-7; 8 nucleotides align to TRBD1. The CDR3 is 13 amino acids. The germline CDR1 and CDR2 sequences are MNHNS and SASEGT. V trimming: 6 bases; J trimming: 6 bases; junction bases outside the gene matches: 7.

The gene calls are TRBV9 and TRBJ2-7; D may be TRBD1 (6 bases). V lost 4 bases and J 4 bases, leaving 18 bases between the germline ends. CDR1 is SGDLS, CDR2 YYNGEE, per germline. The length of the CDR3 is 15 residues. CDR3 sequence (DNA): TGTGCCAGCAGCCCAGGGGTGGATTTCGCGTACGAGCAGTACTTC. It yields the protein CASSPGVDFAYEQYF.

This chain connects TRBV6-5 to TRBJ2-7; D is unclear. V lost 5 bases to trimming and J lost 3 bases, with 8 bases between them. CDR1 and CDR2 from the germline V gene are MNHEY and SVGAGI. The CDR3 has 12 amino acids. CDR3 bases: TGTGCCAGCAGTGGAGCGATCTACGAGCAGTACTTC. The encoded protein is CASSGAIYEQYF.

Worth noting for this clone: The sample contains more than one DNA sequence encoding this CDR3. The CDR3 loop is CASRGDRLYEQYF. CDR3 coding DNA: TGTGCCAGCAGGGGCGACCGTCTCTACGAGCAGTACTTC. This rearrangement joins TRBV6-1 to TRBJ2-7, with D unclear. The CDR3 contains 13 residues. The germline V gene has CDR1 MNHNS and CDR2 SASEGT. V was cut by 6 bases and J by 3 bases, with 12 bases left in between.

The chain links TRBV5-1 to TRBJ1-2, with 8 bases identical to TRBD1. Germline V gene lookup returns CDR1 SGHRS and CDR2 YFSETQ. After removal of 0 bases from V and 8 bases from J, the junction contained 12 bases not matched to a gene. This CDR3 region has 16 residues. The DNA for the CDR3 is TGCGCCAGCAGCTTGGAGCAGGCGGACAGGGAGGGCGGCTACACCTTC. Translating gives CASSLEQADREGGYTF.

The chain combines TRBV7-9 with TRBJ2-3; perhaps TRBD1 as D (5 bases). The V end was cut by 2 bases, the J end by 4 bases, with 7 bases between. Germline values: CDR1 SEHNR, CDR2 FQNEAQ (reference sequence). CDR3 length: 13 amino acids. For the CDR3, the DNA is TGTGCCAGCAGCTTAAGGGGCGCAGATACGCAGTATTTT. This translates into CASSLRGADTQYF.

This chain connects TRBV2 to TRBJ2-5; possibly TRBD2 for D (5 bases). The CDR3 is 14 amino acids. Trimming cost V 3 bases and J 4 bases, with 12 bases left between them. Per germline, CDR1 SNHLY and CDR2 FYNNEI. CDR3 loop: CASSDGVGGETQYF. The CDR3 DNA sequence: TGTGCCAGCAGTGACGGGGTCGGCGGAGAGACCCAGTACTTC.

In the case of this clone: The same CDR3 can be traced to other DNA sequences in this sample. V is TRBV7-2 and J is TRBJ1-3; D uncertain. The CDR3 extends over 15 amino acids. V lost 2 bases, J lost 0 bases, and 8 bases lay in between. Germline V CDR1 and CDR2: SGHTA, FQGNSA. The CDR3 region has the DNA TGTGCCAGCAGCTTACTCCCAGGCTCTGGAAACACCATATATTTT. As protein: CASSLLPGSGNTIYF.

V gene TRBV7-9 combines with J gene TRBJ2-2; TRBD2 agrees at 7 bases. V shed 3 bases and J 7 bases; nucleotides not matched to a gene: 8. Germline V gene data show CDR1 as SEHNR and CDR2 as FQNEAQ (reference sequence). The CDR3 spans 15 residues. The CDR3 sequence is CASSFQAGVGGELFF. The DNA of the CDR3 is TGTGCCAGCAGCTTTCAGGCGGGAGTGGGCGGGGAGCTGTTTTTT. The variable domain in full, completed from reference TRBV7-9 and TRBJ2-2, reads DTGVSQNPRHKITKRGQNVTFRCDPISEHNRLYWYRQTLGQGPEFLTYFQNEAQLEKSRLLSDRFSAERPKGSFSTLEIQRTEQGDSAMYLCASSFQAGVGGELFFGEGSRLTVL.